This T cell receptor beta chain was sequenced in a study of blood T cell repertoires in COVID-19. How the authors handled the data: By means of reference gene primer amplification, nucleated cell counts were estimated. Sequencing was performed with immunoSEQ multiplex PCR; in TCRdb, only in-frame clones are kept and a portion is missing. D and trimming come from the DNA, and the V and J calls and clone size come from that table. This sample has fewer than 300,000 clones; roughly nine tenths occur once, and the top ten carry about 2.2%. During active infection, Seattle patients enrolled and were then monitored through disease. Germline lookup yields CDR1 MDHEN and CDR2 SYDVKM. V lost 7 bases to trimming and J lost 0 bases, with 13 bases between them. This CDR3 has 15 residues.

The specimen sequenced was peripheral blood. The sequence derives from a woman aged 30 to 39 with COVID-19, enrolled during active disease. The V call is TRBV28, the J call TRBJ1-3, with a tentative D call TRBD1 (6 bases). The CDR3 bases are TGTGCCAGCAAAATTACAGGGCTCTCTGGAAACACCATATATTTT. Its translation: CASKITGLSGNTIYF.